Sequencing of this TCR beta chain was carried out in a study of blood T cell repertoires in COVID-19. Study-wide background: Researchers got acute and convalescent COVID-19 samples from the United States, Italy and Spain. Sources were T cells, B-cell-depleted T cells, or PBMCs; the material itself was cDNA or gDNA.

As originally analysed: Nucleated cell number was recorded as an estimate derived from reference gene primer amplification. The assay was immunoSEQ multiplex PCR, and TCRdb's table has in-frame clones only and misses some. That table gives V, J and clone size, and the DNA gave D and trimming. The top ten clones hold around 7.8% of a sample with 150,000 to 200,000 clones, 75% to 90% of them seen once. Germline CDR1 is SGHRS and CDR2 is YFSETQ. V was clipped by 4 bases and J by 5 bases; unmatched bases: 9. This CDR3 contains 14 residues. This sequence originates from a woman aged 55-69 years with acute or convalescent COVID-19. Sequenced sample: peripheral blood. The chain combines TRBV5-1 with TRBJ2-7, with 7 bases aligning to TRBD1. The CDR3 DNA reads as TGCGCCAGCAGCCTAACTCAGGGGGACCACGAGCAGTACTTC. Its translation is CASSLTQGDHEQYF.